This TCR beta chain was identified in a study of blood T cells in healthy people across ages. Study results and caveats: More naive CD4+ cells and higher diversity were found in long-lived than in aged donors.

Staff drew roughly 10 milliliters of peripheral blood from each donor. Next came a second PCR, run for about 7 to 12 cycles, which used a sample-barcoded 5' primer along with a J-beta primer mix. A template-switch adaptor containing 12 random nucleotides labeled each cDNA molecule. TCRdb fed the 5' RACE reads into MiXCR, producing one record per CDR3 protein. The sample has around 870,000 distinct CDR3 sequences; more than 25% are singletons. Concerning this clonotype: Its cognate antigen is unknown.

This CDR3 region has 16 residues. In germline, CDR1 is KGHSH, CDR2 LQKENI. Between the trimmed V and J ends, which lost 2 bases and 2 bases, there was a span of 10 bases. Specimen: blood. The J gene is TRBJ2-6, the V gene TRBV18, with D perhaps TRBD2 (5 bases). The TCR sequence derives from a woman aged 80 or older in good health. The CDR3 region is CASSPSAGTGANVLTF. CDR3 bases: TGTGCCAGCTCACCATCGGCCGGGACTGGGGCCAACGTCCTGACTTTC.